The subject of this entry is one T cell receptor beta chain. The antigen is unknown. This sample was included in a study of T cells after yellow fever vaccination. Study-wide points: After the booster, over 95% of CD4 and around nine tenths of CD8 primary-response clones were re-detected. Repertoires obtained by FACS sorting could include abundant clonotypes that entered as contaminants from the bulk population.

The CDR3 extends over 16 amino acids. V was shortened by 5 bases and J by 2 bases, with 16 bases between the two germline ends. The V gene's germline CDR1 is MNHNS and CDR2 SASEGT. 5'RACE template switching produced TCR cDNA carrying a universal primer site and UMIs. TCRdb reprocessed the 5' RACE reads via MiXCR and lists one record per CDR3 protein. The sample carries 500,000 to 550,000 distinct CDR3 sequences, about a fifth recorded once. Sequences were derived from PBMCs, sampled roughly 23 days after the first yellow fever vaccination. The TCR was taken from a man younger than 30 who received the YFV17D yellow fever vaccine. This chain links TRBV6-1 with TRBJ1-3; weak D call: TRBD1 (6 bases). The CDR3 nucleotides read TGTGCCAGCAGTCGAACCACAGGGTCTACTGGAAACACCATATATTTT. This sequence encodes CASSRTTGSTGNTIYF.